Presented here are 20 T cell receptor beta chains from one specimen sequenced in a study of blood T cell repertoires in COVID-19. The method was immunoSEQ multiplex PCR; TCRdb's version includes in-frame clones alone and lacks a portion of them. The sample records 200,000 to 300,000 clones, around 87% being singletons. The sequenced sample consisted of peripheral blood. The receptors were sampled from a woman aged 55-69 years with COVID-19, enrolled during active disease.

V usage is TRBV24-1 and J usage is TRBJ2-3; 7 nucleotides match TRBD2. V shed 4 bases and J 1 base; nucleotides not matched to a gene: 7. The CDR3 contains 16 residues. Per the germline V gene, CDR1 is KGHDR and CDR2 is SFDVKD. The CDR3 sequence: CATSDPSGKGTDTQYF. The CDR3 nucleotides read TGTGCCACCAGTGACCCAAGCGGGAAGGGCACAGATACGCAGTATTTT.

The chain recombines TRBV4-3 with TRBJ2-1; the D gene is possibly TRBD2 (6 bases). V was clipped by 6 bases and J by 0 bases, with 12 bases between them. Germline assignment: CDR1 LGHNA and CDR2 YSLEER. This CDR3 is 15 amino acids long. CDR3 nucleotide sequence: TGCGCCAGCAGGCGGACTACGGGCTCCTACAATGAGCAGTTCTTC. Its protein product is CASRRTTGSYNEQFF.

The chain joins TRBV14 to TRBJ2-3; TRBD2 is a possible D gene (5 bases). Germline assignment: CDR1 SGHDN and CDR2 FVKESK. Trimming took off 4 bases at V and 0 bases at J, with 11 bases between the two ends. The CDR3 runs to 15 residues. The CDR3 loop reads CASSRQRRSTDTQYF. CDR3 sequence (DNA): TGTGCCAGCAGCCGGCAGCGGCGCAGCACAGATACGCAGTATTTT.

This chain connects TRBV6-5 to TRBJ1-2; D unclear. Trimming pared 9 bases from V and 2 bases from J, leaving 16 bases between. Germline assignment: CDR1 MNHEY and CDR2 SVGAGI. This CDR3 has 14 amino acids. The CDR3 sequence: CASRFLDKNYGYTF. The CDR3 DNA reads TGTGCCAGTCGATTTCTTGACAAGAACTATGGCTACACCTTC.

The chain has TRBV19 and TRBJ1-2, with D hard to call. The CDR3 consists of 15 residues. V lost 5 bases and J 5 bases, leaving 18 bases between the germline ends. From germline, CDR1 is LNHDA and CDR2 SQIVND (reference sequence). The CDR3 protein is CASSVTTGELYGYTF. As DNA, the CDR3 is TGTGCCAGTAGTGTAACAACGGGAGAGCTTTATGGCTACACCTTC.

This chain joins TRBV28 and TRBJ1-4; perhaps TRBD1 as D (6 bases). CDR1 is MDHEN, CDR2 SYDVKM, per germline. CDR3 length: 16 amino acids. V was trimmed by 5 bases and J by 2 bases, leaving 15 bases between them. CDR3 region: CASSPPGVSTNEKLFF. CDR3 nucleotides: TGTGCCAGCAGTCCGCCAGGGGTTTCCACTAATGAAAAACTGTTTTTT.

This chain joins TRBV19 and TRBJ2-7, with D unclear. V was cut by 1 base and J by 1 base, with 8 bases left in between. Looked up from germline, CDR1 is LNHDA and CDR2 is SQIVND (reference sequence). The CDR3 runs 14 residues. In DNA, the CDR3 is TGTGCCAGTAGTATAGGTTCTCCTTCCTACGAGCAGTACTTC. It encodes CASSIGSPSYEQYF.

This chain connects TRBV6-5 to TRBJ2-7; maybe TRBD2 (5 bases). Per the germline V gene, CDR1 is MNHEY and CDR2 is SVGAGI. Trimming took off 8 bases at V and 3 bases at J, with 14 bases between the two ends. The CDR3 is 13 residues long. CDR3 protein: CASGRTGRYEQYF. The CDR3 nucleotides are TGTGCCAGCGGCCGGACTGGGCGCTACGAGCAGTACTTC.

V and J are TRBV27 and TRBJ2-1, with D tentatively TRBD1 (9 bases). Germline V gene data show CDR1 as MNHEY and CDR2 as SMNVEV (reference sequence). V shed 6 bases and J shed 4 bases, with 28 bases lying between them. The CDR3 spans 19 residues. The CDR3 loop is CASSLAGTGWVAGYNEQFF. The CDR3 DNA reads TGTGCCAGCAGCCTAGCCGGGACAGGGTGGGTAGCGGGGTACAATGAGCAGTTCTTC.

The chain carries TRBV19 and TRBJ1-1; 7 bases agree with TRBD1. V shed 7 bases, J shed 4 bases, and the junction held 15 bases outside the gene matches. This CDR3 is 16 amino acids long. Germline V CDR1 and CDR2: LNHDA, SQIVND (reference sequence). In DNA, the CDR3 is TGTGCCAGTAACAAAGGAGGGGGCGGTCGACGCACTGAAGCTTTCTTT. Amino acids: CASNKGGGGRRTEAFF.

The chain combines TRBV19 with TRBJ1-4, with a possible D match to TRBD1 (6 bases). The germline V gene encodes CDR1 LNHDA and CDR2 SQIVND (reference sequence). The CDR3 loop spans 15 amino acids. V was clipped by 3 bases and J by 4 bases, with 12 bases between them. CDR3 sequence (DNA): TGTGCCAGTAGTATTCTCGGGACACATAATGAAAAACTGTTTTTT. As protein: CASSILGTHNEKLFF.

The chain carries TRBV11-3 and TRBJ2-7, with D perhaps matching TRBD1 (6 bases). The CDR3 runs 13 residues. V gave up 4 bases and J gave up 6 bases, with 13 bases separating them. CDR1 SGHNT and CDR2 YENEEA come from the germline V gene. CDR3 nucleotide sequence: TGTGCCAGCAGCTCAATCAGGGGTGGCGAGCAGTACTTC. This translates into CASSSIRGGEQYF.

The sample holds a few counts of this clone. The V gene is TRBV25-1, the J gene TRBJ1-6; 7 nucleotides align to TRBD1. This CDR3 spans 15 amino acids. Germline V gene lookup returns CDR1 MGHDK and CDR2 SYGVNS. J lost 7 bases, V lost 6 bases, and 9 bases had no gene match. The CDR3 here is CASSPPGQRNSPLHF. CDR3 nucleotide sequence: TGTGCCAGCAGCCCCCCGGGACAGCGCAATTCACCCCTCCACTTT.

This rearrangement joins TRBV6-2 or TRBV6-3 to TRBJ2-3; maybe TRBD1 (5 bases). With 6 bases removed from V and 0 bases from J, the gap between germline ends came to 16 bases. CDR3 length: 16 amino acids. Germline V gene data show CDR1 as MNHEY and CDR2 as SVGEGT. The CDR3 coding sequence is TGTGCCAGCAGCCTTCTTGAGAGACAGAGCACAGATACGCAGTATTTT. Translation gives CASSLLERQSTDTQYF.

The chain has TRBV19 and TRBJ1-2; no reliable D call. V shed 3 bases and J shed 2 bases, with 10 bases lying between them. CDR3 length equals 14 residues. The V gene's germline CDR1 is LNHDA and CDR2 SQIVND (reference sequence). This CDR3 reads CASSMLQRNYGYTF. Written as DNA, the CDR3 is TGTGCCAGTAGTATGTTGCAGAGGAACTATGGCTACACCTTC.

The chain has TRBV7-2 and TRBJ2-2, with D possibly being TRBD1 (5 bases). There are 13 residues in the CDR3. Germline values: CDR1 SGHTA, CDR2 FQGNSA. The V end was cut by 2 bases, the J end by 4 bases, with 5 bases between. Here the CDR3 reads CASSLRGTGELFF. CDR3 coding DNA: TGTGCCAGCAGCTTAAGGGGCACCGGGGAGCTGTTTTTT.

The chain uses TRBV24-1 and TRBJ2-1, with D tentatively TRBD2 (6 bases). V was pared by 2 bases and J by 4 bases, with 20 bases between. From germline, CDR1 is KGHDR and CDR2 SFDVKD. The CDR3 has 18 amino acids. The CDR3 protein is CATSDSTRSGSSYNEQFF. The CDR3 coding sequence is TGTGCCACCAGTGATTCTACCCGTTCCGGGAGTTCATACAATGAGCAGTTCTTC.

CDR3 residues: CASSARFNTEAFF. CDR3 sequence (DNA): TGTGCCAGCAGTGCCAGGTTCAACACTGAAGCTTTCTTT. This chain joins TRBV27 and TRBJ1-1; no firm D call. The CDR3 is 13 amino acids. V dropped 5 bases and J dropped 2 bases, with 9 bases sitting between them. Germline CDR1 MNHEY, CDR2 SMNVEV (reference sequence).

This chain links TRBV7-2 with TRBJ1-4, with 7 nucleotides matching TRBD1. Per germline, CDR1 SGHTA and CDR2 FQGNSA. V shed 5 bases, J shed 7 bases, and the junction held 10 bases outside the gene matches. This CDR3 contains 15 residues. CDR3 in amino acids: CASSPFGQAGEKLFF. For the CDR3, the DNA is TGTGCCAGCAGCCCCTTTGGACAGGCTGGTGAAAAACTGTTTTTT.

The rearrangement uses TRBV28 and TRBJ2-5; D is possibly TRBD1 (6 bases). The germline gives CDR1 MDHEN, CDR2 SYDVKM. Trimming removed 2 bases from V and 1 base from J, with 11 bases in between. The CDR3 has 15 amino acids. CDR3 in DNA: TGTGCCAGCAGTTTAACAGGGTTGGGCCAAGAGACCCAGTACTTC. Translated, it gives CASSLTGLGQETQYF.